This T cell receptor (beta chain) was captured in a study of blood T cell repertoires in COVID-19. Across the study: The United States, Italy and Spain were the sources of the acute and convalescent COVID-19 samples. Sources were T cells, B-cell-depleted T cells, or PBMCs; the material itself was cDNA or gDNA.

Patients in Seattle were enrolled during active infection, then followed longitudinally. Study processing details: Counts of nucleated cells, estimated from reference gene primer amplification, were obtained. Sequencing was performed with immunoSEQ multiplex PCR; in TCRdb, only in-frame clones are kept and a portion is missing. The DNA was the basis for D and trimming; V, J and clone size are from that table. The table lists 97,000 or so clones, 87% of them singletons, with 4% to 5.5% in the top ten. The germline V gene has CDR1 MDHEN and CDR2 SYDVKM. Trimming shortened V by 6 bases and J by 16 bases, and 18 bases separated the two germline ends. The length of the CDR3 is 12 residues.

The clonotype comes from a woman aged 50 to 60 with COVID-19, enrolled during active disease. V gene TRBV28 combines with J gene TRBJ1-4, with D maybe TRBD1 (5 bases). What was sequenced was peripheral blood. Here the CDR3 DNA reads TGTGCCAGCAGCCAGGGCCGAGAAAAGGGGTTTTTT. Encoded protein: CASSQGREKGFF.